This TCR beta chain was retrieved from a study of HIV-infected children after antiretroviral therapy interruption. Trimming took 4 bases from V and 3 from J, leaving 10 bases between them. Per germline, CDR1 SNHLY and CDR2 FYNNEI. The CDR3 is 14 residues long. A 3' RACE protocol on RNA, with unique molecular identifiers, produced the TCR library. In TCRdb, the 3' RACE reads were re-called with MiXCR into one record per CDR3 protein. The table includes roughly 15,000 distinct CDR3 sequences, around 3.2% detected once. Treatment in this sample: PENTA 11 planned treatment interruption arm or continuous ART arm. This clonotype was recorded at least ten times.

The chain has TRBV2 and TRBJ1-5; unclear D gene. The sample was CD45RA+ CD4+ T cells from PBMCs, taken from a donor given antiretroviral therapy, either interrupted or continuous. The subset is: naive CD4+ CD45RA+ CD45RO- T cells. The source is a child aged 2-17 years with HIV. This chain's CDR3 is CASSGRVDNQPQHF. The DNA for the CDR3 is TGTGCCAGCAGTGGGAGGGTTGACAATCAGCCCCAGCATTTT.